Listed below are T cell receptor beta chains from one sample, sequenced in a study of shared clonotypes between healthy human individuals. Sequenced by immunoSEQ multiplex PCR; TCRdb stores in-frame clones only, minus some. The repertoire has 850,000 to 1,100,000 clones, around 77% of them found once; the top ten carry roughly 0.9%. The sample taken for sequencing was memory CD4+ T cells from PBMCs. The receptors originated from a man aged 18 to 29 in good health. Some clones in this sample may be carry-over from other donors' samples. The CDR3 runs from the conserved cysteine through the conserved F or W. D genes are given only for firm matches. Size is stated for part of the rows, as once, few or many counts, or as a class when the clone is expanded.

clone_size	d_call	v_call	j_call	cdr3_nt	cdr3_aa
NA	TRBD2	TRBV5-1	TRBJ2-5	TGCGCCAGCAGCTTGATCCCTAGCGGGGAAGAGACCCAGTACTTC	CASSLIPSGEETQYF
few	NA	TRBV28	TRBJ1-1	TGTGCCAGCAGTACCCGACAGACTGAAGCTTTCTTT	CASSTRQTEAFF
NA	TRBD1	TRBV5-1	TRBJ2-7	TGCGCCAGCAGCCCCGGGACAGGGGTTATTCTAGGGCAGTACTTC	CASSPGTGVILGQYF
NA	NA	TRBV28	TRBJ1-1	TGTGCCAGCAATCCCCGAACCAACGTGGCAACTGAAGCTTTCTTT	CASNPRTNVATEAFF
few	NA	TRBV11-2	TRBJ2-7	TGTGCCAGCAGCCCCCAGGCAGGGCCCTCCTACGAGCAGTACTTC	CASSPQAGPSYEQYF
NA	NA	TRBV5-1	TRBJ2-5	TGCGCCGGCAGCCCACACCCCGGCAGACTCAAAGGGACCCAGTACTTC	CAGSPHPGRLKGTQYF
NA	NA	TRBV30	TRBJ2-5	TGTGCCTGGAGTCGGCCGGACGGTACAGAGACCCAGTACTTC	CAWSRPDGTETQYF
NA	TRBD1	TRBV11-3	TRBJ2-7	TGTGCCAGCAGCTTAGCGGTGAGAACAGGGGGACTGGGGTCCTACGAGCAGTACTTC	CASSLAVRTGGLGSYEQYF
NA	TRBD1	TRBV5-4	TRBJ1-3	TGTGCCAGCAGCGAAGGGAGGGGGACAGACTCTGGAAACACCATATATTTT	CASSEGRGTDSGNTIYF
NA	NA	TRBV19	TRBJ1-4	TGTGCCAGTAGTTTGACAGACGCTGCAACTAATGAAAAACTGTTTTTT	CASSLTDAATNEKLFF
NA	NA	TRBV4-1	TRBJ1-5	TGCGCCAGCAGCCAAGAATTGGCAGGGGCGAACGGACAGCCCCAGCATTTT	CASSQELAGANGQPQHF
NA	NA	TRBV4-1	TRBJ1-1	TGCGCCAGCAGCCAAGGTTCAGGGCGCCCCGAAGCTTTCTTC	CASSQGSGRPEAFF
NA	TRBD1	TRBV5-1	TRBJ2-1	TGCGCCAGCAGCCGACAGGGTCGCTCCTACAATGAGCAGTTCTTC	CASSRQGRSYNEQFF
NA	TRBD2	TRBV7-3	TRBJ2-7	TGTGCCAGCAGCTACTCTGCGGGAGCCTCTACCTACGAGCAGTACTTC	CASSYSAGASTYEQYF
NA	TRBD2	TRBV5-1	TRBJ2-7	TGCGCCAGCAGCCTCCCGGGACTAGCGGGAGGGCCCAACGAGCAGTACTTC	CASSLPGLAGGPNEQYF
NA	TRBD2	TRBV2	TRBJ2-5	TGTGCCAGCACTGGGGAGCGGGGAGAGACCCAGTACTTC	CASTGERGETQYF